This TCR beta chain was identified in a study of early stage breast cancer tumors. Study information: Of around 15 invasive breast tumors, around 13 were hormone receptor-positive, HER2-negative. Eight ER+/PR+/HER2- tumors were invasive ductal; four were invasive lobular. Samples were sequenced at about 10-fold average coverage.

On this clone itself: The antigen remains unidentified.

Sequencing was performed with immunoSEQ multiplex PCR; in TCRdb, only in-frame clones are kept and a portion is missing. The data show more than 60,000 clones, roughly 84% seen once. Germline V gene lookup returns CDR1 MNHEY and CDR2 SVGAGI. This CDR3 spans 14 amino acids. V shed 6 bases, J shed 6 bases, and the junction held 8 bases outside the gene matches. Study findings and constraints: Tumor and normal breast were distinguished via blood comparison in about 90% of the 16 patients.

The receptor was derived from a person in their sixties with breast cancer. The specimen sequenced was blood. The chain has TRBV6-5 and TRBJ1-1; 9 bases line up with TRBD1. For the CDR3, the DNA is TGTGCCAGCAGAAGGGACAGGGCGATTCCTGAAGCTTTCTTT. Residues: CASRRDRAIPEAFF.